This T cell receptor beta chain was observed in a study of post-analysis software for immune sequencing data. Regarding the study as a whole: Controls had lower frequencies than patients of about 5 TRBV segments, which included TRBV5-6, TRBV5-1 and TRBV20-1. F-measure co-clustering was strong for batch-matched samples. Compared against controls, patients with multiple sclerosis displayed significantly lower normalized Chao1 diversity.

Comments on this clonotype: Its antigen remains unidentified.

Per the germline V gene, CDR1 is SNHLY and CDR2 is FYNNEI. CDR3 length equals 16 residues. V dropped 4 bases and J dropped 4; count of bases not matched to a gene: 7. The library was made from cDNA and included unique molecular identifiers. TCRdb reprocessed the PCR reads via MiXCR and lists one record per CDR3 protein. In the table there are some 690,000 distinct CDR3 sequences, more than 50% of which are singletons. The source material was blood. The V gene is TRBV2, the J gene TRBJ2-3; 11 bases match TRBD2. The receptor was derived from a girl aged 2 to 9 with multiple sclerosis. The CDR3 nucleotides read TGTGCCAGCAGTGTGAATAGCGGGAGGGCCTCAGATACGCAGTATTTT. Translating it yields CASSVNSGRASDTQYF.